This T cell receptor beta chain was captured in a study of shared clonotypes between healthy human individuals. Study-level results: Researchers sampled blood only, noting tissue repertoires likely differ.

A remark on this clone: Its antigen remains unidentified.

The repertoire was sequenced with immunoSEQ multiplex PCR; TCRdb's copy has only in-frame clones and lacks some. Of some 2,000,000 clones in the sample, 95% were seen once. The ends were cut back, 1 base at V and 7 bases at J, with 11 bases in the middle. Germline V gene data show CDR1 as LGHNA and CDR2 as YSLEER. The CDR3 totals 15 residues. Sequencing was performed on naive CD4+ T cells sorted from blood. Subset of the sample: CD45RA+ positively selected. The chain recombines TRBV4-3 with TRBJ2-6; D is undetermined. The source is a young man in good health. The CDR3 is CASSQVVTSANVLTF. The CDR3 DNA is TGCGCCAGCAGCCAAGTTGTTACGAGCGCCAACGTCCTGACTTTC.